The clone carrying this T cell receptor (beta chain) appeared once. In the original analysis: Reference gene primer amplification in the assay estimated nucleated cell counts. Some clones are missing from TCRdb's copy, which holds only in-frame ones; the method was immunoSEQ multiplex PCR. The DNA gave D and trimming, while V, J and clone size come from that table. The data contain approximately 100,000 clones, roughly 86% of them singletons. The sample is drawn from a study of blood T cell repertoires in COVID-19. Turning to the study itself: Collection of acute and convalescent COVID-19 samples took place in the United States, Italy and Spain. Sample material is recorded as cDNA or gDNA derived from T cells, B-cell-depleted T cells, or PBMCs.

The CDR3 length is 14 residues. Per germline, CDR1 SGHDT and CDR2 YYEEEE. The V end lost 4 bases, the J end lost 6 bases, and 16 bases lay between the germline ends. The J gene is TRBJ1-1, the V gene TRBV5-6; D is unclear. The sample was peripheral blood. This TCR came from a woman aged 25-40 years with acute or convalescent COVID-19. As DNA, the CDR3 is TGTGCCAGCAGCCCTTTTTTTTCGGCGGCTGAAGCTTTCTTT. The encoded protein is CASSPFFSAAEAFF.